This entry describes one T cell receptor beta chain. The antigen remains undetermined. The record originates from a study of T cell responses to AZD1222 COVID-19 vaccine. Study-wide results and limits: Two doses of AZD1222 preceded a rise in Spike-specific TCR breadth and depth.

There are 12 residues in the CDR3. V was pared by 5 bases and J by 2 bases, with 5 bases between. Germline V gene sequence: CDR1 SGHTA, CDR2 FQGNSA. TCRdb's table, derived via immunoSEQ multiplex PCR, lists solely in-frame clones and lacks some. The repertoire holds tens of thousands of clones, with 88% as singletons. The clonotype was recovered from an adult who received the MenACWY meningococcal vaccine as a control. The sequencing here drew on peripheral blood, taken 28 days after the second dose of the MenACWY control vaccine. This chain uses TRBV7-2 with TRBJ2-3, with D unclear. The CDR3, as DNA: TGTGCCAGCAGCAGATACACAGATACGCAGTATTTT. Translating it yields CASSRYTDTQYF.